This note documents a single T cell receptor beta chain sequence. This sample was included in a study of shared clonotypes between healthy human individuals. The CDR3 loop spans 15 amino acids. CDR1 and CDR2 from the germline V gene are GTSNPN and SVGIG (reference sequence). V gave up 3 bases and J gave up 2 bases, with 16 bases separating them. For unsorted samples, genomic DNA was extracted from around 96 million PBMCs. The sequencing of unsorted PBMC DNA took place on ten immunoSEQ deep assay plates. The assay was immunoSEQ multiplex PCR, and TCRdb's table has in-frame clones only and misses some. The table records about 480,000 clones, 75% to 80% of them present only once.

Sequenced input: PBMCs. The J gene is TRBJ2-5, the V gene TRBV30; D unresolved. This TCR came from a woman between 40 and 50 years old in good health. Some clones in this sample may be carry-over from other donors' samples. The CDR3 loop reads CAWSHYQELQETQYF. The CDR3 nucleotides read TGTGCCTGGAGCCATTATCAGGAGTTACAAGAGACCCAGTACTTC.